These 16 T cell receptor beta chains share one sample of origin, sequenced in a study of blood T cell repertoires in COVID-19. TCRdb's copy holds only in-frame clones and misses some; the assay was immunoSEQ multiplex PCR. The sample has over 200,000 clones; 70% to 90% are singletons. Input material: PBMCs or T cells enriched from blood (not recorded which). These receptors were collected from a man aged 25-45 years who had recovered from COVID-19.

The rearrangement joins TRBV5-6 to TRBJ2-3, with 8 positions matching TRBD1. Germline values: CDR1 SGHDT, CDR2 YYEEEE. V dropped 1 base and J dropped 5; count of bases not matched to a gene: 9. There are 16 residues in the CDR3. The CDR3 DNA is TGTGCCAGCAGCTTGTGGACCGGGACAGGACAAGATACGCAGTATTTT. Translation gives CASSLWTGTGQDTQYF.

The chain is built from TRBV7-2 and TRBJ2-7; TRBD2 is a possible D gene (6 bases). CDR3 length: 15 amino acids. Germline V gene data show CDR1 as SGHTA and CDR2 as FQGNSA. Trimming took off 3 bases at V and 0 bases at J, with 12 bases between the two ends. Here the CDR3 DNA reads TGTGCCAGCAGCTTTGGACTAAAAAGCTCCTACGAGCAGTACTTC. Translated, it gives CASSFGLKSSYEQYF.

This clone came up once. This chain links TRBV6-5 with TRBJ1-2; perhaps TRBD1 as D (6 bases). Germline-derived CDR1 and CDR2 are MNHEY and SVGAGI. V was clipped by 5 bases and J by 8 bases, with 15 bases between them. The CDR3 length is 13 residues. DNA of the CDR3: TGTGCCAGCAGTCCGCCCCCAGGGGTAGGCTACACCTTC. This codes for CASSPPPGVGYTF.

This rearrangement joins TRBV24-1 to TRBJ1-2; 8 bases map to TRBD1. Looked up from germline, CDR1 is KGHDR and CDR2 is SFDVKD. CDR3 length: 16 residues. V was pared by 0 bases and J by 6 bases, with 8 bases of the junction left unmatched. CDR3 sequence (DNA): TGTGCCACCAGTGATTTGAGGGGGGGACAGGTGAATGGCTACACCTTC. Translating it yields CATSDLRGGQVNGYTF.

V is TRBV19 and J is TRBJ2-3; TRBD2 matches 9 bases. There are 18 residues in the CDR3. The germline CDR1 and CDR2 sequences are LNHDA and SQIVND (reference sequence). The junction had 9 bases not matched to a gene; V was cut back by 1 base and J by 1 base. The CDR3: CASSIGAGGQARTDTQYF. The CDR3 DNA sequence: TGTGCCAGTAGTATAGGAGCGGGAGGTCAGGCACGCACAGATACGCAGTATTTT.

The chain is built from TRBV7-9 and TRBJ2-1; 7 bases fit TRBD1. The CDR3 length is 16 residues. Germline V gives CDR1 SEHNR, CDR2 FQNEAQ (reference sequence). The V gene end was trimmed by 5 bases and the J gene end by 3 bases; junction bases not matched to a gene: 10. CDR3 region: CASSPEDRTYYNEQFF. The CDR3 DNA is TGTGCCAGCAGCCCGGAGGACAGGACATACTACAATGAGCAGTTCTTC.

This chain joins TRBV6-5 and TRBJ1-4; a possible D gene is TRBD1 (5 bases). This CDR3 is 15 amino acids long. In germline, CDR1 is MNHEY, CDR2 SVGAGI. Trimming removed 0 bases at V and 6 bases at J, with 11 bases between. This chain's CDR3 is CASSYSGSGDEKLFF. For the CDR3, the DNA is TGTGCCAGCAGTTACTCGGGGTCGGGGGATGAAAAACTGTTTTTT.

The chain links TRBV30 to TRBJ1-2; 10 bases line up with TRBD1. The CDR3 contains 13 residues. Trimming cost V 3 bases and J 7 bases; bases outside gene matches: 5. The germline V gene has CDR1 GTSNPN and CDR2 SVGIG (reference sequence). The DNA for the CDR3 is TGTGCCTGGAGGACAGGGGGCGCATCTGGCTACACCTTC. Translated, it gives CAWRTGGASGYTF.

The chain is built from TRBV6-5 and TRBJ1-3, with D uncertain. The V end lost 6 bases, the J end lost 4 bases, and 13 bases lay between the germline ends. This CDR3 is 14 amino acids long. CDR1 MNHEY and CDR2 SVGAGI come from the germline V gene. The CDR3 here is CASRTGTLGNTIYF. The CDR3 DNA reads TGTGCCAGCAGGACGGGTACATTAGGAAACACCATATATTTT.

The chain employs TRBV25-1 and TRBJ2-7; D may be TRBD1 (5 bases). The ends were cut back, 0 bases at V and 6 bases at J, with 15 bases in the middle. Per the germline V gene, CDR1 is MGHDK and CDR2 is SYGVNS. This CDR3 is built from 15 residues. The CDR3 spells CASSEYFLGPCEQYF. DNA of the CDR3: TGTGCCAGCAGTGAATACTTCTTGGGGCCTTGCGAGCAGTACTTC.

The rearrangement uses TRBV9 and TRBJ1-2; TRBD1 aligns across 7 bases. CDR3 size: 17 residues. Trimming removed 3 bases from V and 4 bases from J; junction bases left unmatched: 15. Per germline, CDR1 SGDLS and CDR2 YYNGEE. CDR3 DNA: TGTGCCAGCAGCGCGACTACCGGGACAGAGGGTGGCTATGGCTACACCTTC. It specifies CASSATTGTEGGYGYTF.

V is TRBV29-1 and J is TRBJ2-1; 10 positions match TRBD2. Looked up from germline, CDR1 is SQVTM and CDR2 is ANQGSEA. This CDR3 is 14 amino acids long. J lost 6 bases, V lost 6 bases, and 8 bases had no gene match. As DNA, the CDR3 is TGCAGCGTCATTACTAGCGGGACAGGCAATGAGCAGTTCTTC. It is translated as CSVITSGTGNEQFF.

V gene TRBV2 combines with J gene TRBJ1-6; D is uncertain. The CDR3 spans 13 residues. V dropped 6 bases and J dropped 3 bases, with 6 bases sitting between them. Looked up from germline, CDR1 is SNHLY and CDR2 is FYNNEI. The DNA of the CDR3 is TGTGCCAGCAGCCGGGACTATAATTCACCCCTCCACTTT. Its protein product is CASSRDYNSPLHF.

This sequence joins TRBV3-1 (or the pseudogene TRBV3-2) and TRBJ2-5, with 12 bases fitting TRBD1. This CDR3 region has 15 residues. Trimming took 4 bases from V and 6 from J; bases not matched to a gene: 6. Germline V gives CDR1 LGHDT, CDR2 YNNKEL (reference sequence). CDR3 sequence: CASSLGQGAGKTQYF. DNA for the CDR3: TGTGCCAGCAGCCTGGGACAGGGGGCGGGAAAGACCCAGTACTTC.

V is TRBV3-1 (or the pseudogene TRBV3-2) and J is TRBJ2-5; no reliable D call. Germline CDR1 is LGHDT and CDR2 is YNNKEL (reference sequence). The CDR3 extends over 14 amino acids. Between the trimmed V and J ends, which lost 0 bases and 7 bases, there was a span of 12 bases. CDR3 bases: TGTGCCAGCAGCCAAGATCTCTCTTCGGGGACCCAGTACTTC. Its translation: CASSQDLSSGTQYF.

This clone was seen at least ten times. The chain combines TRBV29-1 with TRBJ2-5, with 7 bases identical to TRBD2. V was clipped by 7 bases and J by 0 bases; unmatched bases: 2. Germline CDR1 and CDR2: SQVTM and ANQGSEA. The CDR3 is 12 residues long. The CDR3 DNA follows: TGCAGCGCCCTAGCGGACCAAGAGACCCAGTACTTC. Translated: CSALADQETQYF.